The 25 T cell receptor beta chains presented below share a single source sample, sequenced in a study of human T cells and chemical hapten exposure. Time point specified: patch test 1, 2 weeks after DPC sensitization. The sample's treatment: therapeutic diphenylcyclopropenone sensitization with weekly scalp DPC. TCRdb re-analysed the RACE reads in MiXCR, keeping a single row per CDR3 protein. The table lists around 340,000 distinct CDR3 sequences, around 6.9% of them singletons. The sample was whole blood, taken in connection with sensitization to the hapten diphenylcyclopropenone (DPC). The receptors derive from a woman in her late teens or twenties with alopecia areata. Some clones in this sample may be carry-over from other donors' samples.

CDR3 loop: CAMTGGGRDSPLHF. CDR3 sequence (DNA): TGTGCCATGACAGGGGGAGGGAGAGATTCACCCCTCCACTTT. The chain has TRBV10-3 and TRBJ1-6; 9 bases are a match to TRBD1. This CDR3 is built from 14 residues. The germline gives CDR1 ENHRY, CDR2 SYGVKD. With V trimmed by 9 bases and J by 8 bases, 8 bases remained unmatched.

This clonotype was seen only a few times. The rearrangement uses TRBV20-1 and TRBJ2-3, with D possibly TRBD2 on 5 matching bases. V gave up 5 bases and J gave up 9 bases, with 21 bases separating them. Per germline, CDR1 DFQATT and CDR2 SNEGSKA (reference sequence). The CDR3 loop spans 14 amino acids. In nucleotides, the CDR3 is TGCAGTGCTCCAGACCATACTAGATCCAGGACGCAGTATTTT. Protein product: CSAPDHTRSRTQYF.

The gene calls are TRBV6-5 and TRBJ1-2; 7 nucleotides line up with TRBD1. V was pared by 2 bases and J by 8 bases, with 5 bases of the junction left unmatched. The germline gives CDR1 MNHEY, CDR2 SVGAGI. There are 13 residues in the CDR3. For the CDR3, the DNA is TGTGCCAGCAGTTACGAGGGGGCAGGGGGCTACACCTTC. Protein: CASSYEGAGGYTF.

This clonotype occurred many times. This chain links TRBV28 with TRBJ2-7; D possibly corresponds to TRBD1 (7 bases). CDR3 length equals 16 residues. V lost 2 bases and J lost 4, with 18 bases in between. The germline V gene has CDR1 MDHEN and CDR2 SYDVKM. This CDR3 is CASSLPGQVGRYEQYF. The CDR3 region has the DNA TGTGCCAGCAGTTTACCCGGACAGGTGGGGAGGTACGAGCAGTACTTC.

This clonotype was detected a few times. The chain recombines TRBV2 with TRBJ1-4; the D gene is possibly TRBD1 (5 bases). Germline assignment: CDR1 SNHLY and CDR2 FYNNEI. The CDR3 is made up of 16 amino acids. Deletions cut 6 bases from V and 0 bases from J, with 14 bases between. The CDR3 region has the DNA TGTGCCAGCAGGGGAGGACAATTTGCAACTAATGAAAAACTGTTTTTT. Protein sequence: CASRGGQFATNEKLFF.

The V gene is TRBV29-1, the J gene TRBJ1-2; no clear D gene. Germline lookup yields CDR1 SQVTM and CDR2 ANQGSEA. This CDR3 spans 13 amino acids. The germline V and J ends were trimmed by 7 bases and 2 bases, with 14 bases remaining between them. The CDR3 loop is CSAFVTKNYGYTF. CDR3 nucleotide sequence: TGCAGCGCCTTCGTGACAAAGAACTATGGCTACACCTTC. Complete variable domain (other parts from reference TRBV29-1 and TRBJ1-2): SAVISQKPSRDICQRGTSLTIQCQVDSQVTMMFWYRQQPGQSLTLIATANQGSEATYESGFVIDKFPISRPNLTFSTLTVSNMSPEDSSIYLCSAFVTKNYGYTFGSGTRLTVV.

The sample holds a few counts of this clonotype. The CDR3 here is CASSLGPDNIQYF. As DNA, the CDR3 is TGTGCCAGCAGTTTGGGACCAGATAACATTCAGTACTTC. This chain uses TRBV12-3 or TRBV12-4 with TRBJ2-4; perhaps D is TRBD1 or TRBD2 (5 bases each). The CDR3 is 13 residues long. The V end was cut by 3 bases, the J end by 7 bases, with 10 bases between.

This clonotype was seen a few times. DNA for the CDR3: TGTGCCAGCAGTATATCATCTGGGTCCGCCGGGGAGCTGTTTTTT. Translation: CASSISSGSAGELFF. This sequence joins TRBV2 and TRBJ2-2; D not resolved. The V end was cut by 5 bases, the J end by 6 bases, with 16 bases between. The germline V gene encodes CDR1 SNHLY and CDR2 FYNNEI. The CDR3 spans 15 residues.

The rearrangement uses TRBV4-2 and TRBJ2-7; 9 nucleotides line up with TRBD1. The CDR3 runs 15 residues. The V gene's germline CDR1 is LGHNA and CDR2 YNFKEQ. The ends lost 1 base at V and 1 base at J; junction bases unmatched: 2. CDR3 coding DNA: TGTGCCAGCAGCCAAGCTGACAGGGGGTCCTACGAGCAGTACTTC. This sequence encodes CASSQADRGSYEQYF.

This clonotype was counted many times. The gene calls are TRBV6-5 and TRBJ2-3; D gene uncertain. Trimming shortened V by 6 bases and J by 3 bases, and 13 bases separated the two germline ends. The germline CDR1 and CDR2 sequences are MNHEY and SVGAGI. This CDR3 contains 14 residues. The CDR3 here is CASSDGLTTDTQYF. CDR3 bases: TGTGCCAGCAGCGACGGCCTAACGACAGATACGCAGTATTTT.

V gene TRBV29-1 combines with J gene TRBJ2-4; possibly TRBD2 for D (7 bases). The CDR3 spans 12 residues. Germline loops: CDR1 SQVTM, CDR2 ANQGSEA. The germline V and J ends were trimmed by 7 bases and 5 bases, with 12 bases remaining between them. The CDR3 sequence is CSGEGGQNIQYF. DNA of the CDR3: TGCAGCGGGGAGGGGGGACAAAACATTCAGTACTTC.

This clonotype appeared many times. As DNA, the CDR3 is TGTGCCAGCAGCCGACGGGGCGCTGAAGCTTTCTTT. It encodes CASSRRGAEAFF. The chain has TRBV7-6 and TRBJ1-1; D perhaps matches TRBD1 (5 bases). V lost 5 bases, J lost 6 bases, and 10 bases lay in between. The CDR3 totals 12 residues. In germline, CDR1 is SGHVS, CDR2 FNYEAQ.

This clonotype has ten or more counts. The CDR3 here is CASSQTSGGHNEQFF. The CDR3 region has the DNA TGTGCCAGCAGCCAAACTAGCGGGGGTCACAATGAGCAGTTCTTC. J is TRBJ2-1 and V is TRBV3-1; 11 bases fit TRBD2. With V trimmed by 2 bases and J by 5 bases, 2 bases remained unmatched. The CDR3 runs 15 residues. The V gene's germline CDR1 is LGHDT and CDR2 YNNKEL (reference sequence).

The table lists this clonotype with many counts. The chain joins TRBV7-9 to TRBJ1-4; possible D gene TRBD1, 5 bases. Germline-derived CDR1 and CDR2 are SEHNR and FQNEAQ (reference sequence). CDR3 length equals 18 residues. Deletions cut 5 bases from V and 0 bases from J, with 19 bases between. CDR3 loop: CASSLDLISGTTNEKLFF. The CDR3 DNA reads TGTGCCAGCAGCCTAGACTTGATATCAGGGACAACTAATGAAAAACTGTTTTTT. Variable domain in full (rest from reference TRBV7-9 and TRBJ1-4): DTGVSQNPRHKITKRGQNVTFRCDPISEHNRLYWYRQTLGQGPEFLTYFQNEAQLEKSRLLSDRFSAERPKGSFSTLEIQRTEQGDSAMYLCASSLDLISGTTNEKLFFGSGTQLSVL.

This clonotype was seen a few times. This chain connects TRBV9 to TRBJ2-7, with 11 bases lining up with TRBD2. Unmatched junction bases numbered 21, after V lost 0 bases and J lost 4 bases. The CDR3 is made up of 21 amino acids. Germline CDR1 SGDLS, CDR2 YYNGEE. The CDR3 nucleotides read TGTGCCAGCAGCGTAGGAGCATCCCGGCTAGCGGGGGGCCGGGAGATATACGAGCAGTACTTC. This gives the protein CASSVGASRLAGGREIYEQYF. Variable domain in full (rest from reference TRBV9 and TRBJ2-7): DSGVTQTPKHLITATGQRVTLRCSPRSGDLSVYWYQQSLDQGLQFLIQYYNGEERAKGNILERFSAQQFPDLHSELNLSSLELGDSALYFCASSVGASRLAGGREIYEQYFGPGTRLTVT.

This chain links TRBV5-1 with TRBJ2-5, with unresolved D. V lost 9 bases and J lost 2, with 8 bases in between. The CDR3 is made up of 11 amino acids. CDR1 is SGHRS, CDR2 YFSETQ, per germline. CDR3 loop: CATMIQETQYF. CDR3 sequence (DNA): TGCGCCACCATGATACAAGAGACCCAGTACTTC.

The chain couples TRBV4-3 to TRBJ2-3; tentatively, D is TRBD1 (5 bases). Trimming removed 2 bases from V and 3 bases from J, with 12 bases in between. Germline assignment: CDR1 LGHNA and CDR2 YSLEER. This CDR3 is built from 15 residues. The CDR3 nucleotides read TGCGCCAGCAGCCAAAACAGGCTTGGGACAGATACGCAGTATTTT. It translates to CASSQNRLGTDTQYF.

The table lists this clonotype with a few counts. This chain connects TRBV20-1 to TRBJ1-2; D might be TRBD1 (5 bases). Trimming cost V 0 bases and J 6 bases, with 11 bases left between them. The V gene's germline CDR1 is DFQATT and CDR2 SNEGSKA (reference sequence). The CDR3 has 13 amino acids. The CDR3 nucleotides are TGCAGTGCTAGAGATCACCAACAGGATGGCTACACCTTC. It encodes CSARDHQQDGYTF.

In this sample, this clonotype turned up a few times. V usage is TRBV6-2 or TRBV6-3 and J usage is TRBJ2-3; 13 nucleotides align to TRBD2. This CDR3 has 16 residues. Germline CDR1 is MNHEY and CDR2 is SVGEGT. J lost 2 bases, V lost 4 bases, and 3 bases had no gene match. In DNA, the CDR3 is TGTGCCAGCAGTTTCGGACTAGCGGGGGCCACAGATACGCAGTATTTT. The encoded protein is CASSFGLAGATDTQYF.

This clonotype has at least ten counts. This rearrangement joins TRBV4-1 to TRBJ2-7; D remains ambiguous. The V end lost 0 bases, the J end lost 0 bases, and 9 bases lay between the germline ends. This CDR3 region has 15 residues. Per the germline V gene, CDR1 is MGHRA and CDR2 is YSYEKL. The CDR3 sequence is CASSQDPRSSYEQYF. The CDR3 DNA reads TGCGCCAGCAGCCAAGACCCTAGAAGCTCCTACGAGCAGTACTTC.

Notes on this clonotype: This may arise from a read error, as a much more abundant clone is one base away. The V gene is TRBV4-1, the J gene TRBJ2-6; 8 bases line up with TRBD1. Looked up from germline, CDR1 is MGHRA and CDR2 is YSYEKL. The CDR3 runs 18 residues. CDR3 sequence (DNA): TGCGCCAGCAGCTCCCGGATGGACAGGGTAACTGGGGCCAGCGTCCTGACTTTC. Its protein is CASSSRMDRVTGASVLTF.

This clonotype was found a few times. This chain connects TRBV7-9 to TRBJ1-2, with 10 bases aligning to TRBD1. Trimming at V came to 0 bases and at J to 8 bases, leaving 3 bases not matched to a gene. In germline, CDR1 is SEHNR, CDR2 FQNEAQ (reference sequence). The CDR3 is made up of 14 amino acids. In DNA, the CDR3 is TGTGCCAGCAGCTTAGCTGACAGGGGGCTCGGCTACACCTTC. It encodes CASSLADRGLGYTF. Supplemented by reference TRBV7-9 and TRBJ1-2, the full variable domain reads DTGVSQNPRHKITKRGQNVTFRCDPISEHNRLYWYRQTLGQGPEFLTYFQNEAQLEKSRLLSDRFSAERPKGSFSTLEIQRTEQGDSAMYLCASSLADRGLGYTFGSGTRLTVV.

Ten or more counts support this clonotype. The rearrangement links TRBV25-1 to TRBJ2-2; TRBD2 matches at 8 bases. From germline, CDR1 is MGHDK and CDR2 SYGVNS. This CDR3 contains 18 residues. Losses at the gene ends were 0 bases for V and 3 bases for J; bases not matched to a gene: 9. This CDR3 is CASSEYDRGLGDTGELFF. CDR3 nucleotides: TGTGCCAGCAGTGAATATGATAGGGGACTAGGGGACACCGGGGAGCTGTTTTTT.

The chain couples TRBV6-1 to TRBJ2-1, with D possibly being TRBD2 (5 bases). Trimming cost V 2 bases and J 14 bases, with 19 bases left between them. Germline values: CDR1 MNHNS, CDR2 SASEGT. The length of the CDR3 is 14 residues. CDR3 sequence reads: CASSERGVDFSEFF. In DNA form, the CDR3 reads TGTGCCAGCAGTGAAAGAGGAGTGGACTTCTCGGAGTTCTTC.

This clonotype has just a few counts. The chain recombines TRBV18 with TRBJ1-6; 7 nucleotides align to TRBD1. V lost 3 bases to trimming and J lost 7 bases; unmatched junction nucleotides: 6. CDR3 length: 15 amino acids. The germline CDR1 and CDR2 sequences are KGHSH and LQKENI. In DNA, the CDR3 is TGTGCCAGCTCACCGCAGGGGGGCCAAAATTCACCCCTCCACTTT. Amino acid sequence: CASSPQGGQNSPLHF.